This is a list of T cell receptor beta chains from one sample in a study of cytomegalovirus exposure and HLA in healthy donors. This table comes from immunoSEQ multiplex PCR, and its TCRdb copy is limited to in-frame clones, with some not included. Altogether roughly 50,000 clones are present, 93% being singletons, with the ten largest covering roughly 1.7%. The source material was PBMCs. These TCRs come from a woman in her late teens or twenties in good health and CMV-seropositive. Each CDR3 is given with its conserved first and last residue. A D gene is named only where the DNA matches it firmly. Not all rows give a size; the values are once, few, many and, for expanded clones, a class.

D gene,V gene,J gene,clone size,CDR3 protein,CDR3 DNA
.,TRBV5-1,TRBJ2-7,.,CASSLDGYEQYF,TGCGCCAGCAGCTTGGACGGCTACGAGCAGTACTTC
.,TRBV9,TRBJ1-1,.,CASSVRLNTEAFF,TGTGCCAGCAGCGTGCGATTGAACACTGAAGCTTTCTTT
TRBD1,TRBV5-6,TRBJ1-5,few,CASSRGQQANQPQHF,TGTGCCAGCAGCCGGGGACAGCAGGCAAATCAGCCCCAGCATTTT
.,TRBV28,TRBJ2-2,.,CASGTLNTGELFF,TGTGCCAGCGGGACACTCAACACCGGGGAGCTGTTTTTT
.,TRBV4-1,TRBJ2-1,.,CASSRRGDYNEQFF,TGCGCCAGCAGCCGGCGCGGGGACTACAATGAGCAGTTCTTC
.,TRBV6-1,TRBJ1-2,few,CASTEWGGRYGYTF,TGTGCCAGCACCGAGTGGGGGGGCCGCTATGGCTACACCTTC
TRBD2,TRBV25-1,TRBJ2-7,.,CASSERRGGRIGEQYF,TGTGCCAGCAGTGAGAGGCGGGGGGGCCGTATAGGCGAGCAGTACTTC
TRBD1,TRBV18,TRBJ2-1,.,CASSSGTGFYEQFF,TGTGCCAGCTCTTCCGGGACAGGGTTCTATGAGCAGTTCTTC
TRBD1,TRBV27,TRBJ1-2,.,CASSPGGLAYGYTF,TGTGCCAGCAGTCCAGGGGGCTTAGCCTATGGCTACACCTTC
TRBD1,TRBV2,TRBJ1-1,.,CASSKRGQANTEAFF,TGTGCCAGCAGTAAAAGGGGGCAGGCGAACACTGAAGCTTTCTTT
.,TRBV27,TRBJ1-4,medium-sized,CASSFDLGATRSVIF,TGTGCCAGCAGTTTTGATTTGGGCGCGACACGATCTGTAATTTTT
.,TRBV5-1,TRBJ1-2,.,CASSLRGNDYGYTF,TGCGCCAGCAGCTTGCGGGGGAATGACTATGGCTACACCTTC
.,TRBV6-6,TRBJ2-5,once,CASRREIGGETQYF,TGTGCCAGCAGACGAGAGATAGGGGGAGAGACCCAGTACTTC
TRBD2,TRBV14,TRBJ2-4,.,CASSREGTGRGGAKNIQYF,TGTGCCAGCAGCCGTGAGGGCACCGGACGGGGGGGAGCCAAAAACATTCAGTACTTC
.,TRBV19,TRBJ2-6,.,CASKSAPGANVLTF,TGTGCCAGTAAAAGCGCCCCTGGGGCCAACGTCCTGACTTTC
.,TRBV6-5,TRBJ2-7,.,CASSYGGGANEQYF,TGTGCCAGCAGTTACGGAGGGGGGGCGAACGAGCAGTACTTC
.,TRBV6-4,TRBJ2-3,.,CASSDSKGGGTDTQYF,TGTGCCAGCAGTGACTCGAAGGGGGGGGGCACAGATACGCAGTATTTT
TRBD2,TRBV6-1,TRBJ2-7,.,CASNFGTIKYEQYF,TGTGCCAGCAACTTTGGGACTATTAAATACGAGCAGTACTTC
.,TRBV7-7,TRBJ1-1,.,CASSSTPNTEAFF,TGTGCCAGCAGCTCTACCCCCAACACTGAAGCTTTCTTT
TRBD2,TRBV19,TRBJ2-2,.,CASSIRGGTGELFF,TGTGCCAGTAGTATCCGGGGGGGGACCGGGGAGCTGTTTTTT
.,TRBV27,TRBJ1-4,.,CASSLRTDSEKLFF,TGTGCCAGCAGTTTAAGGACAGATTCTGAAAAACTGTTTTTT
TRBD1,TRBV27,TRBJ2-7,.,CASSADRGGYEQYF,TGTGCCAGCAGTGCGGACAGGGGTGGCTACGAGCAGTACTTC
TRBD1,TRBV7-9,TRBJ1-5,.,CASSAGQGPQPQHF,TGTGCCAGCAGCGCAGGACAGGGACCTCAGCCCCAGCATTTT
.,TRBV6-6,TRBJ2-3,.,CASSGPGSTDTQYF,TGTGCCAGCAGTGGACCAGGGAGCACAGATACGCAGTATTTT
.,TRBV29-1,TRBJ1-1,.,CSAHQGRNTEAFF,TGCAGCGCGCATCAGGGGAGGAACACTGAAGCTTTCTTT
TRBD1,TRBV7-3,TRBJ2-2,.,CASSLHGRQGRTTGELFF,TGTGCCAGCAGCTTACATGGTAGACAGGGGCGTACCACCGGGGAGCTGTTTTTT
.,TRBV6-5,TRBJ2-1,.,CASSRTPSSYNEQFF,TGTGCCAGCAGCCGTACCCCCAGCTCCTACAATGAGCAGTTCTTC
.,TRBV11-2,TRBJ2-3,.,CASSLRDTQYF,TGTGCCAGCAGCTTACGGGATACGCAGTATTTT
TRBD1,TRBV10-2,TRBJ2-7,.,CASSESETGGYEQYF,TGCGCCAGCAGTGAGTCGGAGACAGGGGGCTACGAGCAGTACTTC
TRBD2,TRBV5-1,TRBJ2-5,.,CASSFGAGGTETQYF,TGCGCCAGCAGCTTTGGAGCGGGGGGAACGGAGACCCAGTACTTC
TRBD2,TRBV13,TRBJ2-7,.,CASSLGGGAREQYF,TGTGCCAGCAGCTTAGGCGGGGGGGCGAGGGAGCAGTACTTC
TRBD1,TRBV7-8,TRBJ2-3,.,CASSSDRESGQYF,TGTGCCAGCAGCTCAGACAGGGAAAGCGGGCAGTATTTT